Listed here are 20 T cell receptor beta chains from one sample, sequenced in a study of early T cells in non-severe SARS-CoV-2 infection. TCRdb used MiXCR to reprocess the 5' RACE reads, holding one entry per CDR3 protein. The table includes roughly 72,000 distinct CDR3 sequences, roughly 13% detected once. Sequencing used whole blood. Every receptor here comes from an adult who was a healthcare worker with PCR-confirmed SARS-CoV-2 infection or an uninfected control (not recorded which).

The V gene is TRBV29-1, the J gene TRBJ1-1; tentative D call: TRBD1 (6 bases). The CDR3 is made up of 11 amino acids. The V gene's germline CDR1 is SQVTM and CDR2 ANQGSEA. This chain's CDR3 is CSVGGRTEAFF. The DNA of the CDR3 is TGCAGTGTGGGGGGGCGCACTGAAGCTTTCTTT.

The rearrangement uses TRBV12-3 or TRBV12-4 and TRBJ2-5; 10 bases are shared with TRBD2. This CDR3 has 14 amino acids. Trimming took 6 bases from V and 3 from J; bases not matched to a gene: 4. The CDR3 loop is CASRALAGEETQYF. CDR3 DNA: TGTGCCAGCAGGGCTCTAGCGGGAGAAGAGACCCAGTACTTC.

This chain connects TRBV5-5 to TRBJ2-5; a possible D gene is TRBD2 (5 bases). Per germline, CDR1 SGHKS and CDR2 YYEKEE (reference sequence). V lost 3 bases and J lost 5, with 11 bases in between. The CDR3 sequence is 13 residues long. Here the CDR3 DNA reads TGTGCCAGCAGCTCAACGGGATCTGAGACCCAGTACTTC. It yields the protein CASSSTGSETQYF.

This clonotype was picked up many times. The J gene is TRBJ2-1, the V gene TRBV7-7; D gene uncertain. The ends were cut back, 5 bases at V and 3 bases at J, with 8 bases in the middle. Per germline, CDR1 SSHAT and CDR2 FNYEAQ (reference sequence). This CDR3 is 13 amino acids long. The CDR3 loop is CASSAGLYNEQFF. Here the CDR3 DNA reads TGTGCCAGCAGCGCCGGTCTCTACAATGAGCAGTTCTTC.

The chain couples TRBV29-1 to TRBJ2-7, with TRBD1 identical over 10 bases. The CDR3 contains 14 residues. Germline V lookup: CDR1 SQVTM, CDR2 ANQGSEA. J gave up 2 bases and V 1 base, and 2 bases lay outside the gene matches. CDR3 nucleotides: TGCAGCGTTGAAGTGGGACAGGGGCCCTACGAGCAGTACTTC. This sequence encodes CSVEVGQGPYEQYF.

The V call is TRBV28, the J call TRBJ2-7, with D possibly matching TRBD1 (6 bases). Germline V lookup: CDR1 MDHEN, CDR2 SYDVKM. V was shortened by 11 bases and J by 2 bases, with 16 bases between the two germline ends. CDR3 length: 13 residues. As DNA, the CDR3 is TGTGCCGGTGCCGGGACACCGACCTACGAGCAGTACTTC. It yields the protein CAGAGTPTYEQYF.

CDR3 nucleotides: TGTGCCAGCAGTTCAGGGTGGGGTGAAGCTTTCTTT. This encodes CASSSGWGEAFF. J is TRBJ1-1 and V is TRBV6-5; a weak D match, TRBD1 (5 bases). The CDR3 is 12 residues long. From germline, CDR1 is MNHEY and CDR2 SVGAGI. Trimming took 4 bases from V and 7 from J, leaving 10 bases between them.

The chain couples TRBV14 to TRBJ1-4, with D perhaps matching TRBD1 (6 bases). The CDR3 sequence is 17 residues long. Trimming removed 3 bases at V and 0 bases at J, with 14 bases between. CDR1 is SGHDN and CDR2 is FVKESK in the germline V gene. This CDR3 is CASSQNGQSATNEKLFF. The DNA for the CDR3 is TGTGCCAGCAGCCAGAACGGACAGTCTGCAACTAATGAAAAACTGTTTTTT.

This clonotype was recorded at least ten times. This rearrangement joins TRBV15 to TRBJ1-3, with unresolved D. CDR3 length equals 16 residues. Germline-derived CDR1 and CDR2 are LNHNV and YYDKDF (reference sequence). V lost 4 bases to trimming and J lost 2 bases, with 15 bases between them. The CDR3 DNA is TGTGCCACCAGCACCAAAACACAACCACCTGGAAACACCATATATTTT. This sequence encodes CATSTKTQPPGNTIYF.

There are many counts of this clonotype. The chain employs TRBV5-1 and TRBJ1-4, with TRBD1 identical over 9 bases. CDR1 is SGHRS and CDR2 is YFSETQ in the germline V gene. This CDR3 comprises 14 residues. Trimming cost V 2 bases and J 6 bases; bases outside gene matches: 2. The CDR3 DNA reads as TGCGCCAGCAGCTTACAGGGGGCGGATGAAAAACTGTTTTTT. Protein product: CASSLQGADEKLFF.

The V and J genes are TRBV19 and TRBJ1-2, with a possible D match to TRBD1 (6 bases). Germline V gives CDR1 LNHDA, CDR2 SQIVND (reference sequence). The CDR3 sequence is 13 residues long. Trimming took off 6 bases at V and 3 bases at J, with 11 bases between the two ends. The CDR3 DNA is TGTGCCAGTAGCCGGGACACCTACTATGGCTACACCTTC. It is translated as CASSRDTYYGYTF.

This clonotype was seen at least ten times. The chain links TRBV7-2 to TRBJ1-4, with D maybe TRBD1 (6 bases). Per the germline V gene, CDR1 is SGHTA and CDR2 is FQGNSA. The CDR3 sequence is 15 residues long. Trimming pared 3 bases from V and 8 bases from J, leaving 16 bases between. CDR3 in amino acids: CASSFTGTRGEKLFF. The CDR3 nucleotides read TGTGCCAGCAGCTTTACCGGGACGAGGGGGGAAAAACTGTTTTTT.

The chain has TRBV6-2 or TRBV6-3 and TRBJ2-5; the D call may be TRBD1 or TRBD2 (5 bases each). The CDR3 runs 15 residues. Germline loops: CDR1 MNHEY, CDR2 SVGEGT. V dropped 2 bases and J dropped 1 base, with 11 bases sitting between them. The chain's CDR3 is CASSYQGRSQETQYF. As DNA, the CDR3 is TGTGCCAGCAGTTACCAGGGACGCAGCCAAGAGACCCAGTACTTC.

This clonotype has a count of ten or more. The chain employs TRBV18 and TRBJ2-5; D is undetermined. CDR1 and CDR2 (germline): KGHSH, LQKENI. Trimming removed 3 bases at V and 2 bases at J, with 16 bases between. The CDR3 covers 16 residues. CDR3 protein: CASSPQRNTWQETQYF. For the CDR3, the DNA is TGTGCCAGCTCACCCCAGAGGAACACTTGGCAAGAGACCCAGTACTTC.

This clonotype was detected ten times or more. For the CDR3, the DNA is TGTGCCAGCAGCCAAGCTCGGGCGACGCAGCCCCAGCATTTT. It translates to CASSQARATQPQHF. The genes are TRBV3-1 and TRBJ1-5; no clear D. Germline assignment: CDR1 LGHDT and CDR2 YNNKEL (reference sequence). The V and J ends lost 1 base and 7 bases respectively, with 11 bases between them. The CDR3 is 14 amino acids.

CDR3 loop: CAWSLVYEQYF. The CDR3 coding sequence is TGTGCCTGGAGTCTGGTCTACGAGCAGTACTTC. V is TRBV30 and J is TRBJ2-7; D unclear. Trimming took off 2 bases at V and 3 bases at J, with 5 bases between the two ends. CDR3 length: 11 amino acids. CDR1 and CDR2 (germline): GTSNPN, SVGIG (reference sequence).

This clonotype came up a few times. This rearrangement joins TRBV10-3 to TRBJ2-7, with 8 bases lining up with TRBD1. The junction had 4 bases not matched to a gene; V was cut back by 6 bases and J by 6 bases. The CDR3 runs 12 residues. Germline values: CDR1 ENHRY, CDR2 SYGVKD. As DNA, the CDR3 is TGTGCCATCAGAGACACAGGGGGCGAGCAGTACTTC. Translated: CAIRDTGGEQYF.

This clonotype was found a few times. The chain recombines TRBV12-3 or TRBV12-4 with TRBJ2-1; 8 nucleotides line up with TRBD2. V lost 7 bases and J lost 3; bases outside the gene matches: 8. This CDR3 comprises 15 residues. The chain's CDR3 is CASTDSGKIYNEQFF. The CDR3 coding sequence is TGTGCCAGCACCGATAGCGGGAAGATCTACAATGAGCAGTTCTTC.

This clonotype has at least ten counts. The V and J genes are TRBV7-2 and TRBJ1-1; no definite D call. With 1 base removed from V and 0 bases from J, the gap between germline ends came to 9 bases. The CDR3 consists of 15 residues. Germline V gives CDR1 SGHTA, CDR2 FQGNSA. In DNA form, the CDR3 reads TGTGCCAGCAGCTTAGTAGTATCGATGAACACTGAAGCTTTCTTT. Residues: CASSLVVSMNTEAFF.

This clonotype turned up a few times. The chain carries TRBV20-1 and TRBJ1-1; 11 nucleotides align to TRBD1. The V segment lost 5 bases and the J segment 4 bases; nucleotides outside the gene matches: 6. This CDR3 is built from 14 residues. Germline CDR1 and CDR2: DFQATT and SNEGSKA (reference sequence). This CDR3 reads CSAYRTGGITEAFF. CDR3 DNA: TGCAGTGCTTACCGGACAGGGGGCATCACTGAAGCTTTCTTT.